A selection of T cell receptor beta chains follows, all from one sample in a study of OX40 agonist ivuxolimab in advanced cancers. TCRdb keeps only in-frame clones here, not all; method: immunoSEQ multiplex PCR. This repertoire shows tens of thousands of clones, around 75% found once; its top ten account for about 1%. This material consisted of CD4+ or CD8+ T cells sorted from blood, taken in a trial of the OX40 agonist ivuxolimab. Every receptor here comes from an adult with an advanced solid tumor such as melanoma, head and neck, liver or kidney cancer. Each CDR3 is given with its conserved first and last residue. The order of the fields is J gene, V gene, D gene, clone size, CDR3 DNA, CDR3 protein. The D gene is left open where the match is weak. Size is stated for part of the rows, as once, few or many counts, or as a class when the clone is expanded.

>TRBJ2-6|TRBV10-3|TRBD1|NA
TGTGCCATCAGTGAGTCCGGACAGGGAGGACTCTCTGGGGCCAACGTCCTGACTTTC
CAISESGQGGLSGANVLTF
>TRBJ2-1|TRBV7-6|TRBD2|NA
TGTGCCAGCAGCTTGGTCGGGAGGTACAATGAGCAGTTCTTC
CASSLVGRYNEQFF
>TRBJ2-5|TRBV5-1|TRBD2|NA
TGCGCCAGCAGCCCGTGGGGACTAGCGGGGGACCAAGAGACCCAGTACTTC
CASSPWGLAGDQETQYF
>TRBJ2-1|TRBV5-1|TRBD2|NA
TGCGCCAGCAGCCCCGGGACTAGCGGGGGCAATGAGCAGTTCTTC
CASSPGTSGGNEQFF
>TRBJ2-2|TRBV7-3|NA|NA
TGTGCCAGCAGCCCGAAGAGGGGATACACCGGGGAGCTGTTTTTT
CASSPKRGYTGELFF
>TRBJ1-6|TRBV30|NA|NA
TGTGCCTGCGGACGGACAGCCTTGCCGACCAATTCACCCCTCCACTTT
CACGRTALPTNSPLHF
>TRBJ1-1|TRBV27|NA|NA
TGTGCCAGCAGTGTAACAGGAGGCACTGAAGCTTTCTTT
CASSVTGGTEAFF
>TRBJ1-3|TRBV2|NA|NA
TGTGCCAGCAGAGAGGGCCTGCTAAACACCATATATTTT
CASREGLLNTIYF
>TRBJ2-5|TRBV5-6|NA|NA
TGTGCCAGCAGCTACCTCTCAGGCGGCCAAGAGACCCAGTACTTC
CASSYLSGGQETQYF
>TRBJ1-1|TRBV19|NA|once
TGTGCCAGTAGACCGAGGGAGGCGGCTGAAGCTTTCTTT
CASRPREAAEAFF
>TRBJ2-7|TRBV10-1|TRBD1|NA
TGCGCCAGCAGTCCGGACAGGGGGTGGTTTGTCTACGAGCAGTACTTC
CASSPDRGWFVYEQYF
>TRBJ2-7|TRBV28|TRBD2|NA
TGTGCCAGCAGTAAGAATAGCGGGAACTCCTACGAGCAGTACTTC
CASSKNSGNSYEQYF
>TRBJ2-4|TRBV2|NA|few
TGTGCCAGCAGTCTTACGGTAAACATTCAGTACTTC
CASSLTVNIQYF
>TRBJ1-6|TRBV6-1|TRBD1|NA
TGTGCCAGCAGTCCGGGACAGGAGAATTCACCCCTCCACTTT
CASSPGQENSPLHF
>TRBJ2-5|TRBV5-4|TRBD1|NA
TGTGCCCCCAGTAGGGGGCCCCAGGAGACCCAGTACTTC
CAPSRGPQETQYF
>TRBJ1-5|TRBV6-5|NA|NA
TGTGCCAGCAGTTACTCGGCGGAGCAGCCCCAGCATTTT
CASSYSAEQPQHF
>TRBJ2-7|TRBV13|TRBD2|NA
TGTGCCAGCAGCTCCACTAGCGGGAGTTTATACGAGCAGTACTTC
CASSSTSGSLYEQYF
>TRBJ1-5|TRBV30|TRBD1|NA
TGTGCCTGGAGTGTACAGGGGGGGATGTTCCAGCATTTT
CAWSVQGGMFQHF
>TRBJ2-1|TRBV6-1|TRBD1|once
TGTGCCAGCACAAGGACAGGGGTTTACAATGAGCAGTTCTTC
CASTRTGVYNEQFF
>TRBJ2-6|TRBV18|TRBD2|NA
TGTGCCAGCTCGCCGTCCCGTAGCGGGGCTGGGGCCAACGTCCTGACTTTC
CASSPSRSGAGANVLTF
>TRBJ2-2|TRBV18|TRBD1|NA
TGTGCCAGCTCACGGGGTAATCCCGGGACAGCCGGGGAGCTGTTTTTT
CASSRGNPGTAGELFF
>TRBJ1-2|TRBV28|TRBD1|NA
TGTGCCAGCAGTTTAGGCAGGGGGCATTTCTATGGCTACACCTTC
CASSLGRGHFYGYTF
>TRBJ2-3|TRBV5-1|NA|NA
TGCGCCAGCAGCGGGGCCGATACGCAGTATTTT
CASSGADTQYF
>TRBJ2-7|TRBV10-3|NA|NA
TGTGCCATCAAAGCGACACCGAGCTCCTACGAGCAGTACTTC
CAIKATPSSYEQYF
>TRBJ1-1|TRBV19|NA|NA
TGTGCCAGTAGTATGACTGGTGACACTGAAGCTTTCTTT
CASSMTGDTEAFF
>TRBJ2-2|TRBV19|NA|NA
TGTGCCAGTCACCGGGACCGAAACACCGGGGAGCTGTTTTTT
CASHRDRNTGELFF
>TRBJ1-5|TRBV19|TRBD1|NA
TGTGCCAGTAGTATGGGGTCAGGGGGCCTGAATCAGCCCCAGCATTTT
CASSMGSGGLNQPQHF
>TRBJ1-5|TRBV19|TRBD1|NA
TGTGCCAGTAGTAGTCGGAGACAGGGCGTCAATCAGCCCCAGCATTTT
CASSSRRQGVNQPQHF
>TRBJ2-5|TRBV7-9|TRBD2|NA
TGTGCCAGCAGCTTATTGGGGCTAGCGGGAGGGTACCAAGAGACCCAGTACTTC
CASSLLGLAGGYQETQYF
>TRBJ1-2|TRBV30|TRBD1|NA
TGTGCCTGGAAGACAGGGTCAGACTATGGCTACACCTTC
CAWKTGSDYGYTF
>TRBJ2-6|TRBV5-1|NA|NA
TGCGCCAGCTCACGGGACGAAGGCTCAAACGGGGCCAACGTCCTGACTTTC
CASSRDEGSNGANVLTF
>TRBJ1-2|TRBV9|TRBD1|few
TGTGCCAGCACCTACGGGACAGGGGGTAACTATGGCTACACCTTC
CASTYGTGGNYGYTF
>TRBJ2-1|TRBV10-2|TRBD1|NA
TGCGCCAGCAGAACCGGGACAGGAGATTGGAATGAGCAGTTCTTC
CASRTGTGDWNEQFF
>TRBJ2-2|TRBV19|TRBD1|NA
TGTGCCAGTAGGAGGACAGGGGACACCGGGGAGCTGTTTTTT
CASRRTGDTGELFF
>TRBJ2-1|TRBV2|NA|NA
TGTGCCAGCCTAGGCCGGGGTAGGTATGAGCAGTTCTTC
CASLGRGRYEQFF
>TRBJ2-1|TRBV28|NA|NA
TGTGCCAGCAGTTTACCCCCGGGAGTCTACAATGAGCAGTTCTTC
CASSLPPGVYNEQFF
>TRBJ1-2|TRBV2|NA|NA
TGTGCCAGCAGTGAAGGATGGGGTTATGGCTACACCTTC
CASSEGWGYGYTF
>TRBJ2-7|TRBV7-8|TRBD1|NA
TGTGCTAGCAGCGCCCTCTTGACAGGGCGCGAGCAGTACTTC
CASSALLTGREQYF
>TRBJ2-7|TRBV11-2|NA|NA
TGTGCCAGCACCAGGGTTCGCGAGCAGTACTTC
CASTRVREQYF
>TRBJ1-5|TRBV4-2|NA|NA
TGTGCCAGCAGCCTGGGGCAAGGGTCTATTAGCAATCAGCCCCAGCATTTT
CASSLGQGSISNQPQHF
>TRBJ2-1|TRBV10-3|TRBD1|NA
TGTGCCATCCCAGTAGGTGAGGGGGCGGATGAGCAGTTCTTC
CAIPVGEGADEQFF
>TRBJ2-1|TRBV15|NA|few
TGTGCCACCAGCAGACCGCGCGGGGCCGCTTCGACTGAGCAGTTCTTC
CATSRPRGAASTEQFF
>TRBJ2-1|TRBV30|NA|NA
TGTGCCTGGGATCCCCGGGACAATGAGCAGTTCTTC
CAWDPRDNEQFF
>TRBJ2-2|TRBV14|NA|NA
TGTGCCAGCAGCCAACTCAGTTACAGATTCACCGGGGAGCTGTTTTTT
CASSQLSYRFTGELFF
>TRBJ2-1|TRBV28|NA|NA
TGTGCCAGCAGTTTAGCGCAGGTAGAGCACAATGAGCAGTTCTTC
CASSLAQVEHNEQFF
>TRBJ2-7|TRBV19|NA|NA
TGTGCCAGTAGTGACGGGAGCTCCTACGAGCAGTACTTC
CASSDGSSYEQYF
>TRBJ2-7|TRBV4-1|TRBD2|NA
TGCGCCAGCAGCCAAGGACTAGCGGGAGTCTCCGAGCAGTACTTC
CASSQGLAGVSEQYF
>TRBJ1-1|TRBV5-1|NA|once
TGCGCCAGCAGCTTGCGCGTGCCGTTCCAGGTGAACACTGAAGCTTTCTTT
CASSLRVPFQVNTEAFF
>TRBJ2-5|TRBV4-1|TRBD1|once
TGCGCCAGCAGCCCAGCTACCGGGGACAGAAAGACCCAGTACTTC
CASSPATGDRKTQYF
>TRBJ1-3|TRBV6-6|NA|NA
TGTGCCAGCAGGAACGGGCGGGGAGGCTCTGGAAACACCATATATTTT
CASRNGRGGSGNTIYF
>TRBJ2-1|TRBV7-3|NA|NA
TGTGCCAGCAGCTTATATCAGGAGGGTGAGCAGTTCTTC
CASSLYQEGEQFF
>TRBJ2-2|TRBV5-4|TRBD1|NA
TGTGCCAGCAGCTTTTATGGACAGGGGAGAACCGGGGAGCTGTTTTTT
CASSFYGQGRTGELFF
>TRBJ1-2|TRBV29-1|NA|NA
TGCAGCGTTGCAGGGAACTATGGCTACACCTTC
CSVAGNYGYTF
>TRBJ2-1|TRBV30|NA|few
TGTGCCTGGAGTATAGGGAATAACTACAATGAGCAGTTCTTC
CAWSIGNNYNEQFF
>TRBJ2-2|TRBV5-4|TRBD2|NA
TGTGCCAGCAGCCGACCGGGACTAAAATCGAACACCGGGGAGCTGTTTTTT
CASSRPGLKSNTGELFF
>TRBJ2-3|TRBV14|NA|NA
TGTGCCAGCAGCCAAGATCGGGGGACCTTCCTACTAGATACGCAGTATTTT
CASSQDRGTFLLDTQYF
>TRBJ1-4|TRBV6-5|TRBD1|NA
TGTGCCAGCAGTACCGGACAGGCAACTAATGAAAAACTGTTTTTT
CASSTGQATNEKLFF
>TRBJ1-1|TRBV28|NA|once
TGTGCCAGCAGTGAACGTGGGACTGAGAACACTGAAGCTTTCTTT
CASSERGTENTEAFF